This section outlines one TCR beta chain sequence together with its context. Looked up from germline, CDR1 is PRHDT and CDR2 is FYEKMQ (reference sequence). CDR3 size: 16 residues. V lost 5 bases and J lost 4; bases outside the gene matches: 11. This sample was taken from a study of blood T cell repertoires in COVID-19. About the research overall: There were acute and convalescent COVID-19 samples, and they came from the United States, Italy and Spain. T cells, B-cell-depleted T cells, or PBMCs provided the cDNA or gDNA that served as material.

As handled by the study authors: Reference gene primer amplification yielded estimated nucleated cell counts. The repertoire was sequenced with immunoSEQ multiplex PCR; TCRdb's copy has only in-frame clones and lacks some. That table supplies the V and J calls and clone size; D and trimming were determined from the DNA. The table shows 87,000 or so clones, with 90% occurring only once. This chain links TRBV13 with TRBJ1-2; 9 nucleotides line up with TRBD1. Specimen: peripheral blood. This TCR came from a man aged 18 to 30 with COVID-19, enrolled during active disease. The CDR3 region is CASSLTGTGKFYGYTF. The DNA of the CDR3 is TGTGCCAGCAGCCTTACCGGGACAGGGAAGTTCTATGGCTACACCTTC.